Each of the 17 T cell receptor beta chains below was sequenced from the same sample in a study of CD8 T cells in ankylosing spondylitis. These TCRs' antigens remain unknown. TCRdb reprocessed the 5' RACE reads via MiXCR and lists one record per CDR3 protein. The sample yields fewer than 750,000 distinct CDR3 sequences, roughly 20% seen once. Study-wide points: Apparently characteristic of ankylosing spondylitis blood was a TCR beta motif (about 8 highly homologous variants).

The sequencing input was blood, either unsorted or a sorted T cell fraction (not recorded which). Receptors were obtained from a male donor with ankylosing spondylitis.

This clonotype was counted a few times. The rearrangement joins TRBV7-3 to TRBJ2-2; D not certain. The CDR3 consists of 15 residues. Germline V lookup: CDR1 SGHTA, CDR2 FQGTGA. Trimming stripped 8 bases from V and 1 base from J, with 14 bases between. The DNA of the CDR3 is TGTGCCAGCCGACCCGGTGCAGGGAACACCGGGGAGCTGTTTTTT. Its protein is CASRPGAGNTGELFF.

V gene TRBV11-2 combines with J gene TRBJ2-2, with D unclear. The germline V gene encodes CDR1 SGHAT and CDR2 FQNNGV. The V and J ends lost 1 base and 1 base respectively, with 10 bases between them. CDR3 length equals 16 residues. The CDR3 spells CASSLGVAQNTGELFF. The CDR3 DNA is TGTGCCAGCAGCTTAGGAGTAGCTCAGAACACCGGGGAGCTGTTTTTT.

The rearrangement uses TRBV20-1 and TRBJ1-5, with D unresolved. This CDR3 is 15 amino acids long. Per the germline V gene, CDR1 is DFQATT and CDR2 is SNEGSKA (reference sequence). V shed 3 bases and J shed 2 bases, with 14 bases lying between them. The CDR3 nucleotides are TGCAGTGCTAGTCAAGGGAATAAGGGCAATCAGCCCCAGCATTTT. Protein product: CSASQGNKGNQPQHF.

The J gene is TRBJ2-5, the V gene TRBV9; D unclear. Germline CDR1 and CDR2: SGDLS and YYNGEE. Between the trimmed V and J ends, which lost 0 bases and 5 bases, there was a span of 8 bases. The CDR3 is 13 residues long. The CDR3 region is CASSVEGRETQYF. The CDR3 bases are TGTGCCAGCAGCGTAGAGGGTCGGGAGACCCAGTACTTC.

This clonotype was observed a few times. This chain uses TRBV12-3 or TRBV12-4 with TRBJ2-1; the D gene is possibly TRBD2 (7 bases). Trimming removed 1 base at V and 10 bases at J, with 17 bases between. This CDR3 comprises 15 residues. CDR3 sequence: CASSLDRGAPWEQFF. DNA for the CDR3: TGTGCCAGCAGTTTAGATCGGGGGGCACCCTGGGAGCAGTTCTTC.

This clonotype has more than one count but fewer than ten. This CDR3 is CASSFSGQANTEAFF. The CDR3 coding sequence is TGCGCCAGCAGCTTTTCGGGACAGGCGAACACTGAAGCTTTCTTT. The rearrangement uses TRBV5-1 and TRBJ1-1; 8 bases match TRBD1. Germline V lookup: CDR1 SGHRS, CDR2 YFSETQ. There are 15 residues in the CDR3. V trimming: 2 bases; J trimming: 1 base; junction bases outside the gene matches: 4.

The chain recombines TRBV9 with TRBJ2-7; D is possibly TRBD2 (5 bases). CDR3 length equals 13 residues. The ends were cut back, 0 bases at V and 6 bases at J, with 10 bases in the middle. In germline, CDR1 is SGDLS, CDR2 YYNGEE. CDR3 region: CASSVVEVSEQYF. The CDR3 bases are TGTGCCAGCAGCGTAGTGGAGGTTAGCGAGCAGTACTTC.

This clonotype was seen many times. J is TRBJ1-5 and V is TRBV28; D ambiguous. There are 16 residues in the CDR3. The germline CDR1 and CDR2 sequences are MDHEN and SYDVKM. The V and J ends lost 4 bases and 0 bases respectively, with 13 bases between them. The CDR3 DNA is TGTGCCAGCAGTTCCCCCTCGTTCACTAGCAATCAGCCCCAGCATTTT. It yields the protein CASSSPSFTSNQPQHF.

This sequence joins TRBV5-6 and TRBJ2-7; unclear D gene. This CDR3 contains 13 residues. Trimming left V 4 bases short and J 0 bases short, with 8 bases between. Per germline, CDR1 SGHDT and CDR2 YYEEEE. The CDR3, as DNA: TGTGCCAGCAGCCCCGCCCCCTCCTACGAGCAGTACTTC. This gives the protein CASSPAPSYEQYF. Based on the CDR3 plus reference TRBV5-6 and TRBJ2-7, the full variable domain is DAGVTQSPTHLIKTRGQQVTLRCSPKSGHDTVSWYQQALGQGPQFIFQYYEEEERQRGNFPDRFSGHQFPNYSSELNVNALLLGDSALYLCASSPAPSYEQYFGPGTRLTVT.

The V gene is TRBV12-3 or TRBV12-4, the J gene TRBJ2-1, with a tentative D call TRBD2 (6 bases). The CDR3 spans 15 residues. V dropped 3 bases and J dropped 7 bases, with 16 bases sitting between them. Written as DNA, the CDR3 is TGTGCCAGCAGTTTCCGTTCCCTAGCGAGGAATGAGCAGTTCTTC. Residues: CASSFRSLARNEQFF.

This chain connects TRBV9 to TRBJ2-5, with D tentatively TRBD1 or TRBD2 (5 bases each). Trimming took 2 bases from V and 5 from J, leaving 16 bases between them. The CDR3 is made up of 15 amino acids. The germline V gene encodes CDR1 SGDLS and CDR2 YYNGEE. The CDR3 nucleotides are TGTGCCAGCAGCGTCGGGACCCCCGGGTTGGAGACCCAGTACTTC. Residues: CASSVGTPGLETQYF.

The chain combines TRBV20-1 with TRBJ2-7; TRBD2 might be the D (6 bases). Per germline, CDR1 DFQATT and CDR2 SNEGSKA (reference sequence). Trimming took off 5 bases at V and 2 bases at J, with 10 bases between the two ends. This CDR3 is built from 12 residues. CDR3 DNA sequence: TGCAGTGCTCATTCGGGGGCCTACGAGCAGTACTTC. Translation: CSAHSGAYEQYF.

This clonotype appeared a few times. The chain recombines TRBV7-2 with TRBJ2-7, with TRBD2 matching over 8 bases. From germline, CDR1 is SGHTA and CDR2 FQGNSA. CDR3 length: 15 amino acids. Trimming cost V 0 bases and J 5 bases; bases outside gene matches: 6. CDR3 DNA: TGTGCCAGCAGCTTAGCAGGACTAGCCGGCGACGAGCAGTACTTC. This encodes CASSLAGLAGDEQYF.

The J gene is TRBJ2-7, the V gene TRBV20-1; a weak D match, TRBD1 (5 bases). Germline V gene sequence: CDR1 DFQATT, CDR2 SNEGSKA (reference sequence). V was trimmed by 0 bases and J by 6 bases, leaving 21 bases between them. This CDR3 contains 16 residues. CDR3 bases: TGCAGTGCTAGAGACGTAACGGGCCCTCAAAGGGGCGAGCAGTACTTC. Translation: CSARDVTGPQRGEQYF.

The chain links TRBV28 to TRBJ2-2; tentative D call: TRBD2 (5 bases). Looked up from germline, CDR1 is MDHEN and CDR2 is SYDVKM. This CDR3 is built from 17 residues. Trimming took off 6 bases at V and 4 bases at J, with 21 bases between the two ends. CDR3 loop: CASSPPPRVQSTGELFF. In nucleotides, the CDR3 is TGTGCCAGCAGCCCCCCCCCGCGGGTTCAGAGCACCGGGGAGCTGTTTTTT. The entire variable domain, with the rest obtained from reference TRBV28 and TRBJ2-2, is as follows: DVKVTQSSRYLVKRTGEKVFLECVQDMDHENMFWYRQDPGLGLRLIYFSYDVKMKEKGDIPEGYSVSREKKERFSLILESASTNQTSMYLCASSPPPRVQSTGELFFGEGSRLTVL.

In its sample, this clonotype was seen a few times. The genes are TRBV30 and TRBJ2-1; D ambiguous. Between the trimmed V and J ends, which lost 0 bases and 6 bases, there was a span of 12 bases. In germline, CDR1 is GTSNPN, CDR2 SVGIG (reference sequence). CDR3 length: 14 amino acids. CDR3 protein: CAWSVSAWGNEQFF. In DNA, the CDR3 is TGTGCCTGGAGTGTCTCCGCATGGGGCAATGAGCAGTTCTTC.

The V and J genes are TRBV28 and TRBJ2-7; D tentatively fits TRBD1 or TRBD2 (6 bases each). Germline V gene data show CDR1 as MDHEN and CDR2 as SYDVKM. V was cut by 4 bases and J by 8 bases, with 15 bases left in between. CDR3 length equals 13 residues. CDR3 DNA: TGTGCCAGCAGTTCCGCCGGGGGCCTGAAGCAGTACTTC. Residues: CASSSAGGLKQYF.